A single sample gave rise to the 25 T cell receptor beta chains below, sequenced in a study of blood T cell repertoires in COVID-19. Only in-frame clones appear in the TCRdb table, and some are missing; sequencing was by immunoSEQ multiplex PCR. The sample carries 150,000 to 200,000 clones, just over 85% recorded once. Specimen: PBMCs or T cells enriched from blood (not recorded which). These receptor sequences come from a woman aged 18 to 35 who had recovered from COVID-19.

V usage is TRBV24-1 and J usage is TRBJ2-1; TRBD1 matches 7 bases. CDR1 is KGHDR and CDR2 is SFDVKD in the germline V gene. The CDR3 length is 13 residues. Trimming removed 7 bases from V and 7 bases from J; junction bases left unmatched: 6. CDR3 in amino acids: CATRSTGVNEQFF. In nucleotides, the CDR3 is TGTGCCACCAGAAGCACAGGGGTTAATGAGCAGTTCTTC.

This clone appeared a few times. The chain has TRBV28 and TRBJ2-7, with TRBD1 identical over 7 bases. The CDR3 covers 13 residues. Germline CDR1 is MDHEN and CDR2 is SYDVKM. V gave up 7 bases and J gave up 3 bases; unmatched junction bases: 6. The CDR3 DNA reads as TGTGCCAGCAAAACGGGACAGCTCTACGAGCAGTACTTC. Its translation: CASKTGQLYEQYF.

The chain recombines TRBV4-1 with TRBJ1-1, with a weak D call TRBD1 (5 bases). Per the germline V gene, CDR1 is MGHRA and CDR2 is YSYEKL. Trimming shortened V by 3 bases and J by 3 bases, and 17 bases separated the two germline ends. This CDR3 is 16 amino acids long. The CDR3 sequence: CASSHPWGVADTEAFF. Here the CDR3 DNA reads TGCGCCAGCAGCCACCCCTGGGGGGTGGCGGACACTGAAGCTTTCTTT.

The chain has TRBV19 and TRBJ2-1; 7 bases are shared with TRBD1. The CDR3 extends over 13 amino acids. Germline V gene sequence: CDR1 LNHDA, CDR2 SQIVND (reference sequence). Trimming took 6 bases from V and 7 from J; bases not matched to a gene: 6. The CDR3 DNA reads as TGTGCCAGTAGCCGACAGGGTAAGAATGAGCAGTTCTTC. This codes for CASSRQGKNEQFF.

The chain combines TRBV3-1 (or the pseudogene TRBV3-2) with TRBJ2-3; possibly TRBD2 for D (5 bases). V lost 0 bases and J 1 base, leaving 8 bases between the germline ends. CDR1 LGHDT and CDR2 YNNKEL come from the germline V gene (reference sequence). The CDR3 length is 15 residues. CDR3 protein: CASSQEGSGTDTQYF. CDR3 sequence (DNA): TGTGCCAGCAGCCAAGAGGGTAGCGGCACAGATACGCAGTATTTT.

The CDR3: CASSFQGDTQYF. For the CDR3, the DNA is TGTGCCAGCAGCTTTCAGGGGGATACGCAGTATTTT. V is TRBV7-3 and J is TRBJ2-3; a possible D gene is TRBD1 (6 bases). Germline-derived CDR1 and CDR2 are SGHTA and FQGTGA. The length of the CDR3 is 12 residues. Trimming cost V 3 bases and J 6 bases, with 7 bases left between them.

At least ten counts were recorded for this clone. V is TRBV3-1 (or the pseudogene TRBV3-2) and J is TRBJ1-5; D is uncertain. The germline CDR1 and CDR2 sequences are LGHDT and YNNKEL (reference sequence). CDR3 length: 13 amino acids. V lost 1 base to trimming and J lost 5 bases, with 6 bases between them. The CDR3 is CASSQAGYQPQHF. The DNA of the CDR3 is TGTGCCAGCAGCCAAGCGGGGTATCAGCCCCAGCATTTT.

The chain has TRBV19 and TRBJ1-1; 9 bases line up with TRBD1. V was pared by 8 bases and J by 0 bases, with 4 bases of the junction left unmatched. CDR3 length equals 14 residues. The germline V gene has CDR1 LNHDA and CDR2 SQIVND (reference sequence). The DNA for the CDR3 is TGTGCCAGTTCACAGGGGGCGATGAACACTGAAGCTTTCTTT. This codes for CASSQGAMNTEAFF.

On this clone: Germline is not matched at one junction end, which may reflect a read error. The chain employs TRBV18 and TRBJ2-6; 7 bases line up with TRBD2. Germline V CDR1 and CDR2: KGHSH, LQKENI. CDR3 length: 14 residues. This CDR3 reads CASSPVGGVNVLTF. The DNA for the CDR3 is TGTGCCAGCTCACCAGTGGGAGGGGTCAACGTCCTGACTTTC. The variable domain in full, completed from reference TRBV18 and TRBJ2-6, reads NAGVMQNPRHLVRRRGQEARLRCSPMKGHSHVYWYRQLPEEGLKFMVYLQKENIIDESGMPKERFSAEFPKEGPSILRIQQVVRGDSAAYFCASSPVGGVNVLTFGAGSRLTVL.

This chain uses TRBV11-2 with TRBJ1-4; TRBD1 is a possible D gene (6 bases). The ends were cut back, 5 bases at V and 2 bases at J, with 12 bases in the middle. Germline lookup yields CDR1 SGHAT and CDR2 FQNNGV. The CDR3 totals 15 residues. CDR3 protein: CASSAYRDTNEKLFF. CDR3 DNA sequence: TGTGCCAGCAGCGCGTACAGGGACACTAATGAAAAACTGTTTTTT.

The rearrangement links TRBV29-1 to TRBJ2-7; D is uncertain. V lost 6 bases to trimming and J lost 5 bases, with 14 bases between them. This CDR3 is built from 12 residues. The V gene's germline CDR1 is SQVTM and CDR2 ANQGSEA. The CDR3 region is CSVERLRDEQYF. The CDR3 DNA is TGCAGCGTCGAAAGACTCAGAGACGAGCAGTACTTC.

The V call is TRBV6-5, the J call TRBJ2-7; D gene uncertain. V lost 4 bases, J lost 2 bases, and 12 bases lay in between. This CDR3 has 14 residues. CDR1 is MNHEY and CDR2 is SVGAGI in the germline V gene. The CDR3 DNA is TGTGCCAGCAGTTTTCCGGGTTTTACCTACGAGCAGTACTTC. Encoded protein: CASSFPGFTYEQYF.

The rearrangement links TRBV9 to TRBJ1-1; weak D call: TRBD1 (6 bases). CDR1 is SGDLS, CDR2 YYNGEE, per germline. V was clipped by 3 bases and J by 0 bases, with 12 bases between them. The CDR3 runs to 15 residues. The CDR3 loop reads CASSGYRDLNTEAFF. DNA of the CDR3: TGTGCCAGCAGCGGATACAGGGATTTGAACACTGAAGCTTTCTTT.

The chain couples TRBV27 to TRBJ2-5, with D maybe TRBD1 (5 bases). CDR1 is MNHEY, CDR2 SMNVEV, per germline (reference sequence). Trimming took 3 bases from V and 5 from J, leaving 10 bases between them. This CDR3 is 13 amino acids long. As DNA, the CDR3 is TGTGCCAGCAGTTTCAACAGGCGGGAGACCCAGTACTTC. Translation gives CASSFNRRETQYF.

This clone was detected a few times. This CDR3 is also generated by other DNA sequences in the sample. The CDR3 spells CASSQDERGSYNEQFF. CDR3 nucleotides: TGTGCCAGCAGCCAAGATGAAAGGGGGTCCTACAATGAGCAGTTCTTC. The rearrangement links TRBV4-2 to TRBJ2-1, with D possibly TRBD1 on 6 matching bases. V was pared by 0 bases and J by 1 base, with 10 bases between. This CDR3 comprises 16 residues. Per the germline V gene, CDR1 is LGHNA and CDR2 is YNFKEQ.

This clone was observed a single time. This rearrangement joins TRBV29-1 to TRBJ2-7; 9 bases map to TRBD2. With V trimmed by 1 base and J by 6 bases, 4 bases remained unmatched. Germline CDR1 reads SQVTM; CDR2 reads ANQGSEA. The CDR3 length is 13 residues. Here the CDR3 DNA reads TGCAGCGTTGAAGTTAGCGGGAGCGGCGAGCAGTACTTC. Its protein product is CSVEVSGSGEQYF.

V gene TRBV6-5 combines with J gene TRBJ1-5; no reliable D call. The CDR3 is made up of 12 amino acids. The V end lost 8 bases, the J end lost 6 bases, and 11 bases lay between the germline ends. Looked up from germline, CDR1 is MNHEY and CDR2 is SVGAGI. For the CDR3, the DNA is TGTGCCAGCGCTGGGCCGAGTCAGCCCCAGCATTTT. It specifies CASAGPSQPQHF.

The V and J genes are TRBV6-2 or TRBV6-3 and TRBJ2-7; the D is unclear. Germline CDR1 reads MNHEY; CDR2 reads SVGEGT. This CDR3 spans 12 amino acids. V dropped 4 bases and J dropped 5 bases, with 9 bases sitting between them. CDR3 region: CASSSPSDEQYF. In DNA, the CDR3 is TGTGCCAGCAGTTCCCCCAGCGACGAGCAGTACTTC.

This chain uses TRBV3-1 (or the pseudogene TRBV3-2) with TRBJ2-1; 7 bases map to TRBD2. Germline lookup yields CDR1 LGHDT and CDR2 YNNKEL (reference sequence). The CDR3 runs 15 residues. V was pared by 1 base and J by 6 bases, with 6 bases of the junction left unmatched. CDR3 coding DNA: TGTGCCAGCAGCCAAGGAGGACTAGGTTTCAATGAGCAGTTCTTC. It specifies CASSQGGLGFNEQFF.

V is TRBV2 and J is TRBJ1-1; weak D call: TRBD1 (6 bases). Germline V gene data show CDR1 as SNHLY and CDR2 as FYNNEI. Trimming took off 2 bases at V and 1 base at J, with 14 bases between the two ends. The length of the CDR3 is 16 residues. Here the CDR3 reads CASSERAGVPNTEAFF. The CDR3 coding sequence is TGTGCCAGCAGTGAAAGGGCAGGGGTGCCGAACACTGAAGCTTTCTTT.

The V call is TRBV6-5, the J call TRBJ1-6; possibly TRBD1 for D (5 bases). Germline values: CDR1 MNHEY, CDR2 SVGAGI. The CDR3 sequence is 16 residues long. V lost 0 bases and J 8 bases, leaving 14 bases between the germline ends. CDR3 sequence: CASSYSAGPGDSPLHF. The CDR3 DNA reads TGTGCCAGCAGTTACTCAGCGGGGCCGGGGGATTCACCCCTCCACTTT.

V is TRBV5-4 and J is TRBJ2-1, with 8 bases identical to TRBD2. J lost 6 bases, V lost 0 bases, and 8 bases had no gene match. Germline-derived CDR1 and CDR2 are SGHNT and YYREEE (reference sequence). The CDR3 sequence is 16 residues long. CDR3 nucleotide sequence: TGTGCCAGCAGCTTGGAGGCCCAGCGGGAGTTCAATGAGCAGTTCTTC. The encoded protein is CASSLEAQREFNEQFF.

This clone was observed a few times. The chain recombines TRBV5-4 with TRBJ1-1; D gene ambiguous. Germline assignment: CDR1 SGHNT and CDR2 YYREEE (reference sequence). V was shortened by 0 bases and J by 2 bases, with 5 bases between the two germline ends. There are 13 residues in the CDR3. The CDR3 region is CASSLVDNTEAFF. In nucleotides, the CDR3 is TGTGCCAGCAGCTTGGTAGATAACACTGAAGCTTTCTTT.

The chain combines TRBV6-4 with TRBJ2-2; a possible D gene is TRBD2 (5 bases). V was pared by 5 bases and J by 3 bases, with 10 bases between. Germline V lookup: CDR1 MRHNA, CDR2 SNTAGT. This CDR3 has 14 amino acids. This CDR3 reads CASSQERDTGELFF. CDR3 DNA: TGTGCCAGCAGTCAAGAGAGGGACACCGGGGAGCTGTTTTTT.

The chain uses TRBV14 and TRBJ2-3; unclear D gene. The V and J ends lost 4 bases and 1 base respectively, with 12 bases between them. CDR1 is SGHDN and CDR2 is FVKESK in the germline V gene. This CDR3 spans 15 amino acids. The CDR3 nucleotides read TGTGCCAGCAGCCGGGCCCTCCTCCGCACAGATACGCAGTATTTT. Amino acid sequence: CASSRALLRTDTQYF.